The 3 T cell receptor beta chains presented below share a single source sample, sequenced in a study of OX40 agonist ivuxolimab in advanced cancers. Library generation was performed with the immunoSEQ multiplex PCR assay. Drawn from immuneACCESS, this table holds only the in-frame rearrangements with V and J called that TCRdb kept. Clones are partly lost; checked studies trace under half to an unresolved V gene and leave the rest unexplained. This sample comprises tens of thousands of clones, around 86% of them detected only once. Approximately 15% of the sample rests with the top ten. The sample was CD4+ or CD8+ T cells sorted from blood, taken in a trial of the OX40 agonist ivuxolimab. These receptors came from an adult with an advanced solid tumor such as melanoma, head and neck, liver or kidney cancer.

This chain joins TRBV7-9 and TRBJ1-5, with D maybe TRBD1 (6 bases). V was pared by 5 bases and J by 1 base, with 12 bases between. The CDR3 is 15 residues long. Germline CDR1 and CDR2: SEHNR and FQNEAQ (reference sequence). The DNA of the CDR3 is TGTGCCAGCAGCCTAGGGGGGAGGAGCAATCAGCCCCAGCATTTT. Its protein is CASSLGGRSNQPQHF.

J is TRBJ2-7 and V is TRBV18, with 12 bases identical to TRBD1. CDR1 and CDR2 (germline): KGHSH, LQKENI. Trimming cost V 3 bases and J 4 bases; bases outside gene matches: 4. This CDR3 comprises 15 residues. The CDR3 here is CASSPGTGGAYEQYF. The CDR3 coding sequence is TGTGCCAGCTCACCCGGGACAGGGGGCGCGTACGAGCAGTACTTC.

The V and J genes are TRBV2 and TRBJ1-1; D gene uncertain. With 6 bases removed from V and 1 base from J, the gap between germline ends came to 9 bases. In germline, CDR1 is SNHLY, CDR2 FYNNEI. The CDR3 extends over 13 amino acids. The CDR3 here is CASSYSPNTEAFF. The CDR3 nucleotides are TGTGCCAGCAGCTATTCGCCGAACACTGAAGCTTTCTTT. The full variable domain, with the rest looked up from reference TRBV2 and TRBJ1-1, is EPEVTQTPSHQVTQMGQEVILRCVPISNHLYFYWYRQILGQKVEFLVSFYNNEISEKSEIFDDQFSVERPDGSNFTLKIRSTKLEDSAMYFCASSYSPNTEAFFGQGTRLTVV.